The clone carrying this T cell receptor beta chain was seen a handful of times. No antigen is known for it. CDR1 is SEHNR and CDR2 is FQNEAQ in the germline V gene (reference sequence). The CDR3 sequence is 15 residues long. V gave up 4 bases and J gave up 7 bases; unmatched junction bases: 11. As for time point: patch test 1, 2 weeks after DPC sensitization. Treatment indicated: therapeutic diphenylcyclopropenone sensitization with weekly scalp DPC. Whole blood that had not been fractionated was the source of extracted total RNA. The data belong to a study of human T cells and chemical hapten exposure. Study conclusions and caveats: Expanded TCRs formed significantly more large CDR3 similarity clusters than controls.

TCRdb independently ran MiXCR on the RACE reads; one entry per CDR3 protein. The sample has about 120,000 distinct CDR3 sequences, approximately 15% seen once; the top ten hold around 0.99%. The chain is built from TRBV7-9 and TRBJ1-2; TRBD1 aligns across 8 bases. Here the sequenced sample was whole blood, taken in connection with sensitization to the hapten diphenylcyclopropenone (DPC). This TCR came from a man aged 18 to 29 with alopecia areata. Some clones in this sample may be carry-over from other donors' samples. DNA of the CDR3: TGTGCCAGCAGCTCCAGGACAGGGCCCCTTGGTGGCTACACCTTC. Amino acids: CASSSRTGPLGGYTF. The complete variable domain, with remaining parts taken from reference TRBV7-9 and TRBJ1-2, reads DTGVSQNPRHKITKRGQNVTFRCDPISEHNRLYWYRQTLGQGPEFLTYFQNEAQLEKSRLLSDRFSAERPKGSFSTLEIQRTEQGDSAMYLCASSSRTGPLGGYTFGSGTRLTVV.